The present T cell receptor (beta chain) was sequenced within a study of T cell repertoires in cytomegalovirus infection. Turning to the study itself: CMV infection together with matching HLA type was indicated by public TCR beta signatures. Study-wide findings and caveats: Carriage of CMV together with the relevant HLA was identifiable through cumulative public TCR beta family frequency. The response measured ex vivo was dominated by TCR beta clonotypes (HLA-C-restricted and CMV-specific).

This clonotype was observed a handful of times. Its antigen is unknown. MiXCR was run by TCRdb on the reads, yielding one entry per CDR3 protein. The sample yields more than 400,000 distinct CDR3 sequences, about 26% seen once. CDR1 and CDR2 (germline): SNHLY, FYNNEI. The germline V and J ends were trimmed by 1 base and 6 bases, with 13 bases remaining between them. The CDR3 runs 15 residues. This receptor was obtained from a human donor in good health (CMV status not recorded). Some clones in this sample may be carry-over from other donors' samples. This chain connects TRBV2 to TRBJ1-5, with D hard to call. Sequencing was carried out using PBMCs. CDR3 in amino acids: CASSEDVPTIQPQHF. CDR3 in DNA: TGTGCCAGCAGTGAAGACGTCCCGACGATTCAGCCCCAGCATTTT.